The next 7 T cell receptor beta chains were all read from a single sample in a study of cytomegalovirus exposure and HLA in healthy donors. 13 Jbeta primers and 60 Vbeta primers were used for the PCR. The method was immunoSEQ multiplex PCR; TCRdb's version includes in-frame clones alone and lacks a portion of them. The table has approximately 150,000 clones, 80% to 85% seen once; the top ten hold less than 2.5%. Sequencing was done on a sample of PBMCs. Receptor source: a boy between 2 and 10 years old in good health and CMV-seronegative.

In DNA form, the CDR3 reads TGCAGTGCTACAGGGAACACTGAAGCTTTCTTT. The encoded protein is CSATGNTEAFF. This chain uses TRBV20-1 with TRBJ1-1; D remains unclear. The CDR3 has 11 residues. The germline V gene has CDR1 DFQATT and CDR2 SNEGSKA (reference sequence). Trimming cost V 4 bases and J 1 base, with 4 bases left between them.

The chain uses TRBV29-1 and TRBJ2-7, with 13 bases fitting TRBD2. CDR1 SQVTM and CDR2 ANQGSEA come from the germline V gene. The V gene end was trimmed by 0 bases and the J gene end by 6 bases; junction bases not matched to a gene: 11. CDR3 length: 17 amino acids. Here the CDR3 reads CSVEEPSVGLAGIEQYF. The CDR3 bases are TGCAGCGTTGAAGAGCCAAGCGTGGGACTAGCGGGAATCGAGCAGTACTTC.

The CDR3 DNA follows: TGTGCCAGCAGCCGGGGTCTAGCGACGAGCTCCTACAATGAGCAGTTCTTC. Translated, it gives CASSRGLATSSYNEQFF. The chain recombines TRBV9 with TRBJ2-1; tentatively, D is TRBD2 (6 bases). This CDR3 has 17 residues. V was cut by 4 bases and J by 0 bases, with 17 bases left in between. The germline V gene encodes CDR1 SGDLS and CDR2 YYNGEE.

This chain joins TRBV5-4 and TRBJ2-2; no clear D. Trimming took off 1 base at V and 6 bases at J, with 7 bases between the two ends. CDR3 length equals 13 residues. The germline V gene has CDR1 SGHNT and CDR2 YYREEE (reference sequence). In DNA form, the CDR3 reads TGTGCCAGCAGCTTGTATTCTTCCGGGGAGCTGTTTTTT. It yields the protein CASSLYSSGELFF.

This clone was detected once. The chain carries TRBV5-4 and TRBJ2-2; 8 bases fit TRBD1. The CDR3 is 17 residues long. J was trimmed by 4 bases and V by 4 bases; bases with no gene match: 12. Germline V CDR1 and CDR2: SGHNT, YYREEE (reference sequence). Here the CDR3 DNA reads TGTGCCAGCAGCCGGCCAGGACAGGGTCCGGGCACCGGGGAGCTGTTTTTT. Residues: CASSRPGQGPGTGELFF.

The gene calls are TRBV5-4 and TRBJ1-3; D is unresolved. This CDR3 is built from 14 residues. The V gene lost 3 bases and the J gene lost 1 base, with 8 bases spanning the gap. In germline, CDR1 is SGHNT, CDR2 YYREEE (reference sequence). Here the CDR3 DNA reads TGTGCCAGCAGCTCGGTCGGGTCTGGAAACACCATATATTTT. This encodes CASSSVGSGNTIYF.

V is TRBV7-9 and J is TRBJ1-2; TRBD1 agrees at 7 bases. Trimming took 5 bases from V and 6 from J; bases not matched to a gene: 6. CDR3 size: 13 residues. CDR1 is SEHNR, CDR2 FQNEAQ, per germline (reference sequence). CDR3 nucleotide sequence: TGTGCCAGCAGCCCCACAGGGGCCAATGGCTACACCTTC. It specifies CASSPTGANGYTF.